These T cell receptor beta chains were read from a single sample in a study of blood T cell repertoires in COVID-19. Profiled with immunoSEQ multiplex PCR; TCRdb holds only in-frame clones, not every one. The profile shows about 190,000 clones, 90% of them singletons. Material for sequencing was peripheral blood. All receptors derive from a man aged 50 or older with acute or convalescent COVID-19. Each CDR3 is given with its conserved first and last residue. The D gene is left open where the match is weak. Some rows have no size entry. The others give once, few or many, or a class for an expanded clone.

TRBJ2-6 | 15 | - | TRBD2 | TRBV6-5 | CASTGGGSGANVLTF | TGTGCCAGCACCGGGGGGGGCTCTGGGGCCAACGTCCTGACTTTC
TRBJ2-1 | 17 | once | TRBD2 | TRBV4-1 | CASSQPRGSGVYNEQFF | TGCGCCAGCAGCCAACCCCGGGGCAGCGGGGTCTACAATGAGCAGTTCTTC
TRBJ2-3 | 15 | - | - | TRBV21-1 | CASSGPRGVEGTQYF | TGTGCCAGCAGCGGCCCCAGGGGGGTAGAAGGTACGCAGTATTTT
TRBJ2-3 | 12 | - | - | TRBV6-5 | CASSRQGDTQYF | TGTGCCAGCAGTCGCCAGGGAGATACGCAGTATTTT
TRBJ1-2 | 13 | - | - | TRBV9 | CASSARANYGYTF | TGTGCCAGCAGCGCCAGGGCTAACTATGGCTACACCTTC
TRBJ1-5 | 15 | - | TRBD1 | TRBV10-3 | CAISGDRAGEQPQHF | TGTGCCATCAGTGGGGACAGGGCTGGGGAACAGCCCCAGCATTTT
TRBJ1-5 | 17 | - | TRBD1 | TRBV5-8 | CASSLKTGGAGNQPQHF | TGTGCCAGCAGCTTGAAAACAGGGGGCGCGGGCAATCAGCCCCAGCATTTT
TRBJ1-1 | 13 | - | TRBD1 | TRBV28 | CASSTGASTEAFF | TGTGCCAGCAGTACAGGGGCCTCGACTGAAGCTTTCTTT
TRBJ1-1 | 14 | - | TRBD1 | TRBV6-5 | CASRALTGYVEAFF | TGTGCCAGCAGAGCCCTGACAGGGTATGTTGAAGCTTTCTTT
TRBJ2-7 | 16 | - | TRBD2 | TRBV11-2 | CASRGGTSGFFYEQYF | TGTGCCAGCAGGGGGGGGACTAGCGGGTTTTTCTACGAGCAGTACTTC
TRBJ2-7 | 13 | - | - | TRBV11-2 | CASSSGVLYEQYF | TGTGCCAGCAGCTCCGGGGTCCTCTACGAGCAGTACTTC
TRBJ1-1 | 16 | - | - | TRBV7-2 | CASSLASVRRNTEAFF | TGTGCCAGCAGCTTAGCTTCCGTCAGAAGGAACACTGAAGCTTTCTTT
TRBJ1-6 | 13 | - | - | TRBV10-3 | CANAGTENSPLHF | TGTGCCAACGCAGGGACTGAGAATTCACCCCTCCACTTT
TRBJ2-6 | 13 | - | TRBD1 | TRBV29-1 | CSVTGSGANVLTF | TGCAGCGTGACAGGGTCCGGGGCCAACGTCCTGACTTTC
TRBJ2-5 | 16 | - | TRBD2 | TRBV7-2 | CASTTTGGPFEETQYF | TGTGCCAGCACCACAACGGGGGGGCCCTTTGAAGAGACCCAGTACTTC
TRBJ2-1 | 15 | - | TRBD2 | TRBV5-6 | CASSLWSSGNNEQFF | TGTGCCAGCAGCTTGTGGTCTAGCGGGAACAATGAGCAGTTCTTC
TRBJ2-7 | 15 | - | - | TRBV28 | CASTLRDSLPSEQYF | TGTGCCAGCACCCTACGGGACTCCCTCCCCTCCGAGCAGTACTTC
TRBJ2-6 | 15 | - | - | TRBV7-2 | CASSLGGPGANVLTF | TGTGCCAGCAGCTTAGGGGGGCCCGGGGCCAACGTCCTGACTTTC